This T cell receptor beta chain was recovered during a study of blood T cell repertoires in COVID-19. About the research overall: Sites in the United States, Italy and Spain provided acute and convalescent COVID-19 samples.

Participants came from about two dozen US areas, aged about 18 to 89 years. What the recovered Cohort 3 donors had was two negative PCRs, clearance, or symptom resolution. Only in-frame clones appear in the TCRdb table, and some are missing; sequencing was by immunoSEQ multiplex PCR. The table lists fewer than 400,000 clones, 88% of them singletons. The length of the CDR3 is 12 residues. Trimming shortened V by 3 bases and J by 10 bases, and 12 bases separated the two germline ends. CDR1 and CDR2 from the germline V gene are KGHSY and FQNENV. This chain connects TRBV16 to TRBJ1-1, with D perhaps matching TRBD1 (6 bases). Sequenced material: PBMCs or T cells enriched from blood (not recorded which). The receptor was derived from a man aged 30-40 years who had recovered from COVID-19. The CDR3 loop is CASSQNRVGAFF. DNA for the CDR3: TGTGCCAGCAGCCAGAACAGGGTCGGAGCTTTCTTT.